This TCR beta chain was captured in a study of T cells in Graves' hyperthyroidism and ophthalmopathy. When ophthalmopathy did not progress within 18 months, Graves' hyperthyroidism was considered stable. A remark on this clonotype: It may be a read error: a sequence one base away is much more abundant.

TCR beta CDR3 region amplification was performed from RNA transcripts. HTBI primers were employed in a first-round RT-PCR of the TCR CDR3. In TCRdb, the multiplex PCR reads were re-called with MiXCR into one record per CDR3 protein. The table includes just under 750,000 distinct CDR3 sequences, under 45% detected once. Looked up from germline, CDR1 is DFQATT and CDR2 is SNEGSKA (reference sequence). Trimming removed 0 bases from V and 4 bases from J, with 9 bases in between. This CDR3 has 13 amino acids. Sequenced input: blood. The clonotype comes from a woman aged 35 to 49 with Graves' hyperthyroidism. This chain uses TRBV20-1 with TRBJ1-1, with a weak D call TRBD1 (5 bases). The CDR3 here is CSAREGGFTEAFF. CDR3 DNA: TGCAGTGCTAGAGAGGGGGGGTTCACTGAAGCTTTCTTT.